A single sample is the source of the 9 T cell receptor beta chains below, sequenced in a study of blood T cell repertoires in COVID-19. Data came from immunoSEQ multiplex PCR; TCRdb stores just in-frame clones and leaves some out. The sample contains 100,000 or so clones, about 93% of which appear only once. The sequencing input was peripheral blood. All receptors come from a woman aged 45-65 years in a cohort sampled during active COVID-19.

This clone was counted a few times. This chain connects TRBV5-4 to TRBJ1-2; TRBD1 might be the D (5 bases). The CDR3 has 14 amino acids. The V end lost 2 bases, the J end lost 0 bases, and 8 bases lay between the germline ends. The germline V gene has CDR1 SGHNT and CDR2 YYREEE (reference sequence). The CDR3: CASSLGGANYGYTF. CDR3 coding DNA: TGTGCCAGCAGCTTAGGAGGGGCTAACTATGGCTACACCTTC.

The CDR3 loop reads CSARDTSYEQYF. The CDR3 coding sequence is TGCAGCGCCCGGGACACGTCCTACGAGCAGTACTTC. V is TRBV29-1 and J is TRBJ2-7, with a tentative D call TRBD1 (6 bases). Looked up from germline, CDR1 is SQVTM and CDR2 is ANQGSEA. The CDR3 is 12 residues long. Trimming removed 7 bases at V and 1 base at J, with 11 bases between.

The rearrangement uses TRBV3-1 (or the pseudogene TRBV3-2) and TRBJ2-5; D may be TRBD1 (6 bases). V was trimmed by 2 bases and J by 4 bases, leaving 14 bases between them. This CDR3 comprises 15 residues. The V gene's germline CDR1 is LGHDT and CDR2 YNNKEL (reference sequence). This chain's CDR3 is CASSQSPGATETQYF. CDR3 coding DNA: TGTGCCAGCAGCCAATCCCCAGGGGCCACAGAGACCCAGTACTTC.

The rearrangement links TRBV4-1 to TRBJ2-7; 7 nucleotides agree with TRBD1. Per the germline V gene, CDR1 is MGHRA and CDR2 is YSYEKL. The CDR3 spans 14 residues. Germline trimming cut 3 bases from V and 3 bases from J; bases unmatched to any gene: 5. Here the CDR3 DNA reads TGCGCCAGCAGCCAGAACAGGGGTAACTACGAGCAGTACTTC. Its translation is CASSQNRGNYEQYF.

The chain carries TRBV6-6 and TRBJ2-2; 8 bases align to TRBD1. V was clipped by 2 bases and J by 6 bases; unmatched bases: 5. From germline, CDR1 is MNHNY and CDR2 SVGAGI (reference sequence). There are 15 residues in the CDR3. DNA of the CDR3: TGTGCCAGCAGTTACGGACAGGGACTTGCCGGGGAGCTGTTTTTT. The encoded protein is CASSYGQGLAGELFF.

V is TRBV2 and J is TRBJ2-1; 13 bases align to TRBD2. The CDR3 spans 15 residues. The V and J ends lost 7 bases and 8 bases, in that order; junction bases with no gene match: 8. The germline gives CDR1 SNHLY, CDR2 FYNNEI. CDR3 in amino acids: CASTNQTSGRYEQFF. CDR3 bases: TGTGCCAGCACCAATCAGACTAGCGGGAGGTATGAGCAGTTCTTC.

The chain has TRBV5-1 and TRBJ2-3; 9 bases line up with TRBD2. There are 15 residues in the CDR3. The junction had 5 bases not matched to a gene; V was cut back by 4 bases and J by 2 bases. Germline V gene lookup returns CDR1 SGHRS and CDR2 YFSETQ. The CDR3 spells CASSRSGSDTDTQYF. Written as DNA, the CDR3 is TGCGCCAGCAGCCGTAGCGGGAGTGACACAGATACGCAGTATTTT.

This rearrangement joins TRBV24-1 to TRBJ2-7; 9 bases fit TRBD1. The CDR3 is 14 amino acids. V shed 5 bases, J shed 4 bases, and the junction held 5 bases outside the gene matches. Germline V gene lookup returns CDR1 KGHDR and CDR2 SFDVKD. The CDR3 loop is CATSATGGVYEQYF. CDR3 DNA: TGTGCCACCAGTGCGACAGGGGGTGTTTACGAGCAGTACTTC.

This rearrangement joins TRBV5-1 to TRBJ2-2, with D hard to call. CDR3 length: 14 amino acids. Germline CDR1 is SGHRS and CDR2 is YFSETQ. Trimming removed 4 bases at V and 6 bases at J, with 13 bases between. CDR3 DNA sequence: TGCGCCAGCAGCCAGTCCCGAGGCGCCGGGGAGCTGTTTTTT. It is translated as CASSQSRGAGELFF.